These 17 T cell receptor beta chains were all obtained from the same sample, sequenced in a study of cytomegalovirus exposure and HLA in healthy donors. 60 Vbeta and 13 Jbeta primers were used in PCR. Sequencing used immunoSEQ multiplex PCR; TCRdb keeps in-frame clones, though not all of them. The sample yields under 200,000 clones, 75% to 90% seen once. The specimen was PBMCs. The receptors originated from a man in his forties or fifties in good health and CMV-seropositive.

The V gene is TRBV27, the J gene TRBJ1-5, with 7 bases lining up with TRBD1. CDR1 MNHEY and CDR2 SMNVEV come from the germline V gene (reference sequence). J lost 6 bases, V lost 6 bases, and 11 bases had no gene match. The CDR3 consists of 15 residues. CDR3 coding DNA: TGTGCCAGCAGCCCGGAGGTGGGACAGATTCAGCCCCAGCATTTT. Protein: CASSPEVGQIQPQHF.

V usage is TRBV5-4 and J usage is TRBJ1-4; TRBD1 matches 8 bases. The germline V gene encodes CDR1 SGHNT and CDR2 YYREEE (reference sequence). The V segment lost 4 bases and the J segment 3 bases; nucleotides outside the gene matches: 5. The CDR3 is 15 residues long. The CDR3 sequence: CASSTDRGANEKLFF. The DNA for the CDR3 is TGTGCCAGCAGCACTGACAGGGGTGCTAATGAAAAACTGTTTTTT.

The rearrangement joins TRBV7-2 to TRBJ2-3; 11 bases agree with TRBD2. From germline, CDR1 is SGHTA and CDR2 FQGNSA. J was trimmed by 1 base and V by 3 bases; bases with no gene match: 6. The CDR3 is 17 residues long. The chain's CDR3 is CASSLVAGGRGTDTQYF. CDR3 in DNA: TGTGCCAGCAGCTTGGTAGCGGGGGGGCGGGGCACAGATACGCAGTATTTT.

V is TRBV5-4 and J is TRBJ1-2; 9 bases align to TRBD1. Germline V gives CDR1 SGHNT, CDR2 YYREEE (reference sequence). Trimming removed 1 base from V and 5 bases from J; junction bases left unmatched: 6. The CDR3 length is 15 residues. The CDR3 sequence: CASSLPLDRGYGYTF. As DNA, the CDR3 is TGTGCCAGCAGCTTGCCCCTAGACAGGGGGTATGGCTACACCTTC.

The chain recombines TRBV5-1 with TRBJ2-2, with D hard to call. Germline V gene lookup returns CDR1 SGHRS and CDR2 YFSETQ. The CDR3 is 18 amino acids. Trimming stripped 0 bases from V and 1 base from J, with 16 bases between. CDR3 protein: CASSLGQRRRRNTGELFF. CDR3 bases: TGCGCCAGCAGCTTGGGCCAACGACGAAGGAGGAACACCGGGGAGCTGTTTTTT.

The chain links TRBV2 to TRBJ2-4; maybe TRBD2 (6 bases). This CDR3 has 16 amino acids. Trimming pared 5 bases from V and 0 bases from J, leaving 14 bases between. From germline, CDR1 is SNHLY and CDR2 FYNNEI. The CDR3 DNA follows: TGTGCCAGCAGTCGGGACTTCAGTTTAGCCAAAAACATTCAGTACTTC. Protein sequence: CASSRDFSLAKNIQYF.

V and J are TRBV6-5 and TRBJ2-7, with 12 bases matching TRBD2. The V gene end was trimmed by 2 bases and the J gene end by 6 bases; junction bases not matched to a gene: 8. The CDR3 runs 16 residues. The germline V gene has CDR1 MNHEY and CDR2 SVGAGI. In DNA form, the CDR3 reads TGTGCCAGCAGTTACCCCTCTAGCGGGGGGGGAATCGAGCAGTACTTC. Translation: CASSYPSSGGGIEQYF.

The chain combines TRBV7-2 with TRBJ2-1, with D maybe TRBD2 (7 bases). V dropped 3 bases and J dropped 0 bases, with 12 bases sitting between them. Germline V gene data show CDR1 as SGHTA and CDR2 as FQGNSA. The CDR3 consists of 16 residues. CDR3: CASSFAGASSYNEQFF. The CDR3 nucleotides are TGTGCCAGCAGCTTTGCGGGGGCAAGCTCCTACAATGAGCAGTTCTTC.

The chain uses TRBV5-1 and TRBJ1-2, with D unclear. The CDR3 has 15 residues. V lost 10 bases, J lost 0 bases, and 19 bases lay in between. The V gene's germline CDR1 is SGHRS and CDR2 YFSETQ. The CDR3 here is CASGQAALANYGYTF. DNA of the CDR3: TGCGCCTCTGGCCAGGCCGCACTCGCTAACTATGGCTACACCTTC.

The chain recombines TRBV4-1 with TRBJ1-1, with D perhaps matching TRBD1 (6 bases). V was cut by 1 base and J by 6 bases, with 12 bases left in between. Germline CDR1 MGHRA, CDR2 YSYEKL. The CDR3 has 14 residues. CDR3 in amino acids: CASSQGWGQPEAFF. CDR3 DNA: TGCGCCAGCAGCCAAGGGTGGGGGCAGCCTGAAGCTTTCTTT.

This clone appeared once. This sequence joins TRBV4-3 and TRBJ2-1, with 10 positions matching TRBD2. The V segment lost 4 bases and the J segment 1 base; nucleotides outside the gene matches: 13. Germline CDR1 reads LGHNA; CDR2 reads YSLEER. The CDR3 length is 19 residues. The CDR3 reads CASSRNLAGGLSSYNEQFF. CDR3 nucleotide sequence: TGCGCCAGCAGCCGAAACTTAGCGGGGGGCCTTTCTTCCTACAATGAGCAGTTCTTC.

This chain connects TRBV21-1 to TRBJ1-2. TRBV21-1 is classified as a pseudogene. The CDR3 is 14 amino acids. This CDR3 is CASSERLYNYGYTF. The CDR3 region has the DNA TGTGCCAGCAGCGAGCGACTCTATAACTATGGCTACACCTTC.

This clone has more than one count but fewer than ten. This sequence joins TRBV14 and TRBJ1-2; weak D call: TRBD1 (5 bases). The germline V and J ends were trimmed by 2 bases and 5 bases, with 21 bases remaining between them. This CDR3 spans 17 amino acids. Germline CDR1 and CDR2: SGHDN and FVKESK. CDR3 sequence (DNA): TGTGCCAGCAGCCAAAACCCGGGACTCCCGAACTATTATGGCTACACCTTC. Translating it yields CASSQNPGLPNYYGYTF.

This chain uses TRBV9 with TRBJ2-7; D possibly corresponds to TRBD1 (6 bases). Germline V CDR1 and CDR2: SGDLS, YYNGEE. This CDR3 region has 17 residues. V was trimmed by 0 bases and J by 0 bases, leaving 16 bases between them. CDR3 DNA sequence: TGTGCCAGCAGCGTAGGAATAGGGGGAGCCAACTCCTACGAGCAGTACTTC. It codes for CASSVGIGGANSYEQYF. The entire variable domain, with the rest obtained from reference TRBV9 and TRBJ2-7, is as follows: DSGVTQTPKHLITATGQRVTLRCSPRSGDLSVYWYQQSLDQGLQFLIQYYNGEERAKGNILERFSAQQFPDLHSELNLSSLELGDSALYFCASSVGIGGANSYEQYFGPGTRLTVT.

For the CDR3, the DNA is TGCGCCAGCAGCCAAGTGGGGCGGCTTACCTACAATGAGCAGTTCTTC. This sequence encodes CASSQVGRLTYNEQFF. The chain is built from TRBV4-1 and TRBJ2-1, with a possible D match to TRBD1 (5 bases). Between the trimmed V and J ends, which lost 1 base and 2 bases, there was a span of 12 bases. Germline CDR1 is MGHRA and CDR2 is YSYEKL. The CDR3 consists of 16 residues.

The CDR3 DNA sequence: TGTGCCAGCAGCTTATCTCTGTACGAGCAGTACTTC. It yields the protein CASSLSLYEQYF. This chain uses TRBV7-2 with TRBJ2-7; D not certain. Trimming removed 2 bases from V and 4 bases from J, with 6 bases in between. CDR3 length: 12 residues. Per the germline V gene, CDR1 is SGHTA and CDR2 is FQGNSA. Full variable domain (remainder filled in from reference TRBV7-2 and TRBJ2-7): GAGVSQSPSNKVTEKGKDVELRCDPISGHTALYWYRQSLGQGLEFLIYFQGNSAPDKSGLPSDRFSAERTGGSVSTLTIQRTQQEDSAVYLCASSLSLYEQYFGPGTRLTVT.

A single count supports this clone. This chain joins TRBV6-1 and TRBJ2-7, with 10 positions matching TRBD1. The CDR3 is 18 amino acids. J lost 3 bases, V lost 4 bases, and 15 bases had no gene match. CDR1 and CDR2 from the germline V gene are MNHNS and SASEGT. This CDR3 is CASSGYRDRGTTFYEQYF. The DNA for the CDR3 is TGTGCCAGCAGTGGCTACCGGGACAGGGGAACTACCTTCTACGAGCAGTACTTC.